The present TCR beta chain was sequenced within a study of blood T cell repertoires in COVID-19. Germline-derived CDR1 and CDR2 are SGHTA and FQGTGA. The V end lost 6 bases, the J end lost 9 bases, and 12 bases lay between the germline ends. This CDR3 spans 12 amino acids. How the authors handled the data: Scientists estimated how many nucleated cells there were by amplifying reference gene primers. Repertoires were generated with immunoSEQ multiplex PCR, while TCRdb's copy carries only in-frame clones and drops some. From that table come the V and J calls and clone size; the DNA was used to work out D and trimming. The repertoire holds around 50,000 clones, with 88% as singletons.

The sequencing input was peripheral blood. This TCR was sampled from a man in his fifties or sixties with active COVID-19. This chain joins TRBV7-3 and TRBJ2-1, with D tentatively TRBD2 (5 bases). CDR3 bases: TGTGCCAGCAGTTCACTAGGCTCTGAGCAGTTCTTC. This translates into CASSSLGSEQFF.